The clone carrying this T cell receptor beta chain was found once. Its specificity is not known. Positively selected for CCR7, the CD45RO-negative cells used as naive CD8 cells excluded terminally differentiated effector memory CD45RA+ cells. This record belongs to a study of shared clonotypes between healthy human individuals. Germline lookup yields CDR1 SEHNR and CDR2 FQNEAQ (reference sequence). The V and J ends lost 4 bases and 4 bases respectively, with 14 bases between them. This CDR3 comprises 16 residues. Study results and limitations: Clonotypes shared by all four sorted-subset donors had higher generation probabilities than non-shared clonotypes.

Generated by immunoSEQ multiplex PCR, the TCRdb table keeps only in-frame clones and is missing some. The sample comprises about 2.1 million clones, 93% of which are singletons, and more than 1.5% rests with the top ten. The receptor was derived from a man in his late teens or twenties in good health. Some clones in this sample may be carry-over from other donors' samples. What was sequenced was naive CD8+ T cells from PBMCs. This sequence joins TRBV7-9 and TRBJ2-6; the D gene is possibly TRBD1 (5 bases). The CDR3 loop reads CASSSPQGAGANVLTF. CDR3 coding DNA: TGTGCCAGCAGCTCACCGCAGGGCGCAGGGGCCAACGTCCTGACTTTC.